This T cell receptor beta chain was observed in a study of shared clonotypes between healthy human individuals. Whole-study findings and limits: Among non-shared clonotypes, generation probabilities were lower than among those shared by all four donors.

Concerning this clone: Its target is not known.

The assay was immunoSEQ multiplex PCR, and TCRdb's table has in-frame clones only and misses some. Of 850,000 to 1,100,000 clones in the sample, 77% were seen once. Germline V gives CDR1 SGHTS, CDR2 YDEGEE. V lost 1 base and J 0 bases, leaving 23 bases between the germline ends. The CDR3 runs to 19 residues. This clonotype originated in a man younger than 35 in good health. Some clones in this sample may be carry-over from other donors' samples. Specimen: memory CD4+ T cells from PBMCs. Subset here: CD45RA-negative fraction. The gene calls are TRBV5-8 and TRBJ2-7; possibly TRBD1 or TRBD2 for D (5 bases each). CDR3 DNA sequence: TGTGCCAGCAGCTTGTATGGGGGAACGCTACGAAGGAGCTCCTACGAGCAGTACTTC. Translating gives CASSLYGGTLRRSSYEQYF.